This T cell receptor beta chain was documented in a study of spatial heterogeneity in lung cancer. Indicated time point: sample taken at primary tumor resection. Sequencing covered unsorted whole RNA taken from tumor, nontumor lung or frozen PBMC. Germline CDR1 is SGHTS and CDR2 is YDEGEE. The CDR3 is 14 amino acids. V lost 7 bases and J lost 4; bases outside the gene matches: 8. Study outcomes and limitations: Expanded TCRs classified as ubiquitous or regional were counted, and these counts tracked ubiquitous and regional nonsynonymous mutations, respectively. Tumoral mutation counts were tracked by counts of expanded intratumoral alpha and beta TCRs.

This clonotype is medium-sized in the sample. The antigen remains unidentified. Using its own MiXCR run on the 5' RACE reads, TCRdb lists one record per CDR3 protein. Altogether roughly 4,200 distinct CDR3 sequences are present, approximately 6% being singletons, with the ten largest covering under 25%. This chain joins TRBV5-8 and TRBJ2-5, with TRBD2 matching over 9 bases. The specimen comprised lung tumor tissue, sampled at surgery. The TCR was taken from a male donor with early-stage non-small cell lung cancer. CDR3 bases: TGTGCCAGCGCCAGCGGGAGGATGCGAGAGACCCAGTACTTC. Amino acids: CASASGRMRETQYF.